Listed below are T cell receptor beta chains from one sample, sequenced in a study of metastatic and nonmetastatic thyroid tumors. TCRdb redid the clone calls on the PCR reads using MiXCR. The sample has about 24,000 clones, roughly 21% seen once. Sequencing used blood. The source of these receptors is a male donor with papillary thyroid cancer or a benign thyroid nodule (not recorded which). Some clones in this sample may be carry-over from other donors' samples. The CDR3 runs from the conserved cysteine through the conserved F or W. The D gene is left open where the match is weak. Clone size is given for some rows only: seen once, a few or many times, or a class if the clone is expanded.

D: NA
V: TRBV30
J: TRBJ1-2
size: many
DNA: TGTGCCTACAACCCGAGAGCTATTGACTATGGCTACACCTTC
CDR3: CAYNPRAIDYGYTF

D: TRBD2
V: TRBV7-3
J: TRBJ2-3
size: many
DNA: TGTGCCAGCAGCTTCGCGGGAGCCTCCACAGATACGCAGTATTTT
CDR3: CASSFAGASTDTQYF

D: NA
V: TRBV2
J: TRBJ2-7
size: medium-sized
DNA: TGTGCCAGCAGTCCAGGGCCGGGAGAGCAGTACTTC
CDR3: CASSPGPGEQYF

D: TRBD1
V: TRBV18
J: TRBJ1-1
size: many
DNA: TGTGCCAGCTCGCCTGACAGGGCTTCTGAAGCTTTCTTT
CDR3: CASSPDRASEAFF

D: NA
V: TRBV20-1
J: TRBJ2-3
size: NA
DNA: TGCAGTACTCTTGGGGGTGGGGGCTCAACAGATACGCAGTATTTT
CDR3: CSTLGGGGSTDTQYF

D: NA
V: TRBV3-1
J: TRBJ2-7
size: few
DNA: TGTGCCAGCAGCCAAGCAACCTACTCCTACGAGCAGTACTTC
CDR3: CASSQATYSYEQYF

D: NA
V: TRBV7-3
J: TRBJ2-3
size: many
DNA: TGTGCCAGCAGCGCAGGGACATCAGATACGCAGTATTTT
CDR3: CASSAGTSDTQYF

D: NA
V: TRBV6-2/TRBV6-3
J: TRBJ2-5
size: NA
DNA: TGTGCCAGCATCCCCGCCGGTCGCGGGTGGACAGAGACCCAGTACTTC
CDR3: CASIPAGRGWTETQYF

D: NA
V: TRBV20-1
J: TRBJ2-5
size: once
DNA: TGCAGTGCTAGCCCGCTCCCAGGGACCCAGTACTTC
CDR3: CSASPLPGTQYF

D: NA
V: TRBV20-1
J: TRBJ2-7
size: NA
DNA: TGCAGTGCTAGGGACGGGTACTCCTACGAGCAGTACTTC
CDR3: CSARDGYSYEQYF

D: NA
V: TRBV5-1
J: TRBJ1-1
size: many
DNA: TGCGCCAGCAGCCGGTCTGGAGGTAACACTGAAGCTTTCTTT
CDR3: CASSRSGGNTEAFF

D: NA
V: TRBV6-5
J: TRBJ2-7
size: few
DNA: TGTGCCAGCAGTTGCGGGACTCTCTCCCACGAGCAGTACTTC
CDR3: CASSCGTLSHEQYF

D: NA
V: TRBV12-3/TRBV12-4
J: TRBJ2-1
size: NA
DNA: TGTGCCAGCAGTTTTTGGTCCGGTTACGAGCAGTTCTTT
CDR3: CASSFWSGYEQFF

D: NA
V: TRBV6-4
J: TRBJ1-2
size: few
DNA: TGTGCCAGCAGTTACGGACCGGCCGCTTACACCTTC
CDR3: CASSYGPAAYTF

D: NA
V: TRBV24-1
J: TRBJ2-3
size: many
DNA: TGTGCCACCAGTGCTGGATATACGCAGTATTTT
CDR3: CATSAGYTQYF

D: NA
V: TRBV28
J: TRBJ2-7
size: NA
DNA: TGTGCCAGAAGCCCAAAAGGAAACTACGAGCAGTACTTC
CDR3: CARSPKGNYEQYF

D: NA
V: TRBV20-1
J: TRBJ2-1
size: many
DNA: TGCAGTGCTAGAATGCGGACTCGGGATGAGCAGTTCTTC
CDR3: CSARMRTRDEQFF

D: NA
V: TRBV27
J: TRBJ2-7
size: NA
DNA: TGTGCCAGCAGTTTTTCTCATACAGGGATAGTATCCTACGAGCAGTACTTC
CDR3: CASSFSHTGIVSYEQYF

D: TRBD1
V: TRBV20-1
J: TRBJ2-3
size: many
DNA: TGCAGTGCTAGCAGAGGACAGGGGGACGCAGATACGCAGTATTTT
CDR3: CSASRGQGDADTQYF

D: NA
V: TRBV6-2/TRBV6-3
J: TRBJ1-2
size: NA
DNA: TGTGCCAGCAATTACAGGGTCGATGGCTACACCTTC
CDR3: CASNYRVDGYTF

D: TRBD1
V: TRBV9
J: TRBJ2-7
size: many
DNA: TGTGCCAGCAGCCCTACCGGGACAGGCTACGAGCAGTACTTC
CDR3: CASSPTGTGYEQYF

D: NA
V: TRBV12-3/TRBV12-4
J: TRBJ2-3
size: NA
DNA: TGTGCCAGCAGTTTGGGACTCAGCTCAACAGATACGCAGTATTTT
CDR3: CASSLGLSSTDTQYF

D: TRBD2
V: TRBV20-1
J: TRBJ2-7
size: NA
DNA: TGCAGTGCTAGAGATTGGGCTAGCGGGAGGGCAGGATACGAGCAGTACTTC
CDR3: CSARDWASGRAGYEQYF

D: NA
V: TRBV4-2
J: TRBJ1-5
size: medium-sized
DNA: TGTGCCAGCAGCCAAGAAGGAGGGGCCTTACGCAATCAGCCCCAGCATTTT
CDR3: CASSQEGGALRNQPQHF

D: NA
V: TRBV18
J: TRBJ1-2
size: NA
DNA: TGTGCCAGCTCACCAACAACCGGGACACACTATGGCTACACCTTC
CDR3: CASSPTTGTHYGYTF

D: NA
V: TRBV18
J: TRBJ2-1
size: NA
DNA: TGTGCCAGCTCACCACCTTCGGCAGGGCGGGAACACAATGAGCAGTTCTTC
CDR3: CASSPPSAGREHNEQFF

D: NA
V: TRBV11-2
J: TRBJ2-2
size: medium-sized
DNA: TGTGCCAGCAGCCCCCCCAGGGTCCCAAAGATGGTGTTTTTT
CDR3: CASSPPRVPKMVFF

D: NA
V: TRBV7-2
J: TRBJ2-7
size: many
DNA: TGTGCCAGCAGTCTCTCCCTGTCCTACGAGCAGTACTTC
CDR3: CASSLSLSYEQYF

D: NA
V: TRBV6-2/TRBV6-3
J: TRBJ2-4
size: many
DNA: TGTGCCAGCAGTTACGCAAGCGGTGCAGCCAAAAACATTCAGTACTTC
CDR3: CASSYASGAAKNIQYF

D: NA
V: TRBV6-1
J: TRBJ1-2
size: medium-sized
DNA: TGTGCCAGCAGTTTGAGGGGGTCCTATGGCTACACCTTC
CDR3: CASSLRGSYGYTF

D: NA
V: TRBV5-1
J: TRBJ2-2
size: NA
DNA: TGCGCCAGCAGCTTGCTCGCTCGCCAGAAGAACACCGGGGAGCTGTTTTTT
CDR3: CASSLLARQKNTGELFF

D: NA
V: TRBV11-2
J: TRBJ2-2
size: NA
DNA: TGTGCCAGCAGCAGGGGGGCAGGGGAGCTGTTTTTT
CDR3: CASSRGAGELFF

D: NA
V: TRBV28
J: TRBJ2-1
size: NA
DNA: TGTGCCAGCAGTTTCCGAGTGGTCCTGAGCTCCTACAATGAGCAGTTCTTC
CDR3: CASSFRVVLSSYNEQFF

D: NA
V: TRBV6-1
J: TRBJ1-2
size: NA
DNA: TGTGCCAGCAGTGAGGCAGGGGCTACTAACTATGGCTACACCTTC
CDR3: CASSEAGATNYGYTF

D: NA
V: TRBV20-1
J: TRBJ2-5
size: NA
DNA: TGCAGTGCTCTGGACCAAGAGACCCAGTACTTC
CDR3: CSALDQETQYF

D: NA
V: TRBV20-1
J: TRBJ2-1
size: medium-sized
DNA: TGCAGTGCTCTCGGACAGAGCTCCTACAATGAGCAGTTCTTC
CDR3: CSALGQSSYNEQFF

D: NA
V: TRBV12-5
J: TRBJ1-3
size: many
DNA: TGTGCTAGTGGTTTAGGGGCCAACTCTGGAAACACCATATATTTT
CDR3: CASGLGANSGNTIYF

D: NA
V: TRBV19
J: TRBJ1-4
size: few
DNA: TGTGCCAGTAGTATAAGCCGGGTCCCTAATGAAAAACTGTTTTTT
CDR3: CASSISRVPNEKLFF

D: NA
V: TRBV6-1
J: TRBJ2-1
size: medium-sized
DNA: TGTGCCAGCAGAGACAGGTCAGGGAACAATGAGCAGTTCTTC
CDR3: CASRDRSGNNEQFF

D: NA
V: TRBV29-1
J: TRBJ2-5
size: many
DNA: TGCAGTGTAGTGGGCTCGCAAGAGACCCAGTACTTC
CDR3: CSVVGSQETQYF

D: NA
V: TRBV11-2
J: TRBJ1-1
size: NA
DNA: TGTGCCAGCAGCCCGACTGAGGTTGGCACTGAAGCTTTCTTT
CDR3: CASSPTEVGTEAFF

D: NA
V: TRBV28
J: TRBJ1-2
size: many
DNA: TGTGCCAGCAGGGGCTATGGCTACACCTTC
CDR3: CASRGYGYTF